One and the same sample provided the 13 T cell receptor beta chains below, sequenced in a study of memory CD4+ T cells and cytomegalovirus serostatus. The sort gate was single viable CD3+CD4+CD8-CD45RO+ cells for memory CD4+ T cells. Profiled with immunoSEQ multiplex PCR; TCRdb holds only in-frame clones, not every one. The sample records roughly 76,000 clones, 78% being singletons. The material sequenced was memory CD4+ T cells from blood. The origin of the receptors is an adult in good health and CMV-seropositive.

The chain is built from TRBV6-5 and TRBJ2-1; 9 nucleotides line up with TRBD2. V was clipped by 4 bases and J by 0 bases; unmatched bases: 4. The CDR3 contains 16 residues. CDR1 and CDR2 (germline): MNHEY, SVGAGI. The CDR3 spells CASSSPSGISYNEQFF. In DNA form, the CDR3 reads TGTGCCAGCAGTTCGCCTAGCGGGATCTCCTACAATGAGCAGTTCTTC.

V gene TRBV2 combines with J gene TRBJ1-5, with D possibly TRBD1 on 6 matching bases. The germline V gene encodes CDR1 SNHLY and CDR2 FYNNEI. V was trimmed by 6 bases and J by 0 bases, leaving 12 bases between them. The CDR3 runs 15 residues. The CDR3 loop reads CASRKDSYSNQPQHF. In DNA form, the CDR3 reads TGTGCCAGCAGAAAGGACAGCTATAGCAATCAGCCCCAGCATTTT.

The chain is built from TRBV28 and TRBJ1-2; 10 bases map to TRBD1. The CDR3 extends over 16 amino acids. The junction had 13 bases not matched to a gene; V was cut back by 6 bases and J by 6 bases. Germline-derived CDR1 and CDR2 are MDHEN and SYDVKM. The CDR3 loop reads CASSRFDRGLKDGYTF. The CDR3, as DNA: TGTGCCAGCAGCCGATTCGACAGGGGGCTTAAGGATGGCTACACCTTC.

Only a few counts were recorded for this clone. The chain couples TRBV27 to TRBJ1-5, with 12 bases that match TRBD1. The junction had 1 base not matched to a gene; V was cut back by 1 base and J by 6 bases. The CDR3 extends over 15 amino acids. Germline V gene lookup returns CDR1 MNHEY and CDR2 SMNVEV (reference sequence). This CDR3 is CASSLWDRGLQPQHF. CDR3 DNA sequence: TGTGCCAGCAGTTTATGGGACAGGGGGCTTCAGCCCCAGCATTTT.

The rearrangement links TRBV19 to TRBJ1-2, with D possibly being TRBD1 (5 bases). CDR1 and CDR2 (germline): LNHDA, SQIVND (reference sequence). The CDR3 contains 13 residues. The V end was cut by 4 bases, the J end by 7 bases, with 13 bases between. As DNA, the CDR3 is TGTGCCAGTAGTAATCAGGGTTTCTCTGGCTACACCTTC. Translated, it gives CASSNQGFSGYTF.

The V gene is TRBV19, the J gene TRBJ1-2, with 7 bases matching TRBD1. From germline, CDR1 is LNHDA and CDR2 SQIVND (reference sequence). This CDR3 has 13 amino acids. The ends lost 5 bases at V and 7 bases at J; junction bases unmatched: 7. The CDR3 sequence is CASSSRQGGGYTF. The CDR3 nucleotides read TGTGCCAGTAGTTCCAGACAGGGCGGTGGCTACACCTTC. Complete variable domain (other parts from reference TRBV19 and TRBJ1-2): DGGITQSPKYLFRKEGQNVTLSCEQNLNHDAMYWYRQDPGQGLRLIYYSQIVNDFQKGDIAEGYSVSREKKESFPLTVTSAQKNPTAFYLCASSSRQGGGYTFGSGTRLTVV.

V is TRBV27 and J is TRBJ1-2, with no clear D. Germline CDR1 reads MNHEY; CDR2 reads SMNVEV (reference sequence). The ends were cut back, 4 bases at V and 4 bases at J, with 19 bases in the middle. The CDR3 covers 16 residues. The DNA of the CDR3 is TGTGCCAGCAGTTCCAGGCGGAAAAAAGGCCTCTATGGCTACACCTTC. Protein: CASSSRRKKGLYGYTF.

The genes are TRBV5-1 and TRBJ1-5; 7 positions agree with TRBD1. Germline-derived CDR1 and CDR2 are SGHRS and YFSETQ. The V segment lost 0 bases and the J segment 7 bases; nucleotides outside the gene matches: 1. This CDR3 is 13 amino acids long. CDR3 protein: CASSLGTGQPQHF. In nucleotides, the CDR3 is TGCGCCAGCAGCTTGGGGACAGGCCAGCCCCAGCATTTT.

This clone was seen once. The rearrangement links TRBV4-1 to TRBJ1-2, with 8 bases lining up with TRBD1. CDR3 length: 16 amino acids. Germline loops: CDR1 MGHRA, CDR2 YSYEKL. V trimming: 6 bases; J trimming: 3 bases; junction bases outside the gene matches: 12. The CDR3 DNA follows: TGCGCCAGCAGTCCCCGGTCAAACAGGGGGGACTATGGCTACACCTTC. Encoded protein: CASSPRSNRGDYGYTF.

The chain is built from TRBV5-5 and TRBJ1-2, with unresolved D. Per germline, CDR1 SGHKS and CDR2 YYEKEE (reference sequence). Trimming removed 4 bases at V and 5 bases at J, with 18 bases between. There are 15 residues in the CDR3. CDR3 sequence: CASSDRLDISYGYTF. Here the CDR3 DNA reads TGTGCCAGCAGCGATCGACTGGATATATCATATGGCTACACCTTC.

This chain connects TRBV2 to TRBJ1-5, with TRBD1 matching 10 bases. The CDR3 is 15 residues long. Germline CDR1 is SNHLY and CDR2 is FYNNEI. V shed 7 bases, J shed 7 bases, and the junction held 10 bases outside the gene matches. The CDR3, as DNA: TGTGCCAGCACCCCCGGGACAGGGGCCATCCAGCCCCAGCATTTT. It yields the protein CASTPGTGAIQPQHF.

This rearrangement joins TRBV7-9 to TRBJ2-2; TRBD1 is a possible D gene (6 bases). Trimming took 3 bases from V and 1 from J, leaving 12 bases between them. Germline V gene lookup returns CDR1 SEHNR and CDR2 FQNEAQ (reference sequence). The CDR3 consists of 16 residues. The CDR3 protein is CASSFAGARNTGELFF. The CDR3 bases are TGTGCCAGCAGCTTCGCAGGGGCGAGGAACACCGGGGAGCTGTTTTTT.

V and J are TRBV15 and TRBJ1-5; D is unclear. The CDR3 is made up of 14 amino acids. The germline V gene encodes CDR1 LNHNV and CDR2 YYDKDF (reference sequence). Deletions cut 4 bases from V and 0 bases from J, with 7 bases between. CDR3 nucleotide sequence: TGTGCCACCAGCACCGACTATAGCAATCAGCCCCAGCATTTT. Encoded protein: CATSTDYSNQPQHF.